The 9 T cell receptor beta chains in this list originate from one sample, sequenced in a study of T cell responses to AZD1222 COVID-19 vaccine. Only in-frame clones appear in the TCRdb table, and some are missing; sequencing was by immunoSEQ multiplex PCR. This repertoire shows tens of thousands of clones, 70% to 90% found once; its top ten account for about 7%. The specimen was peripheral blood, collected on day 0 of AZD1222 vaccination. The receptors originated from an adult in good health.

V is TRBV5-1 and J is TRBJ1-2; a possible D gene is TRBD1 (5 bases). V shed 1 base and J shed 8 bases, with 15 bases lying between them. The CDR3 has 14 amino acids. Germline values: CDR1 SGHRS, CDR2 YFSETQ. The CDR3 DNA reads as TGCGCCAGCAGCTTGCTGGACAAGGAGGGAGGCTACACCTTC. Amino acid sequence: CASSLLDKEGGYTF.

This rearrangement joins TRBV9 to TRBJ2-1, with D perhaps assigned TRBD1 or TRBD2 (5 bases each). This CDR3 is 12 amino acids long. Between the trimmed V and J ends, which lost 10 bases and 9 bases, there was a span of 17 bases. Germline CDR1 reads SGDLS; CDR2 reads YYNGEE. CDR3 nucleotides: TGTGCCGGCGAGGGGCTGGGTGGTGAGCAGTTCTTC. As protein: CAGEGLGGEQFF.

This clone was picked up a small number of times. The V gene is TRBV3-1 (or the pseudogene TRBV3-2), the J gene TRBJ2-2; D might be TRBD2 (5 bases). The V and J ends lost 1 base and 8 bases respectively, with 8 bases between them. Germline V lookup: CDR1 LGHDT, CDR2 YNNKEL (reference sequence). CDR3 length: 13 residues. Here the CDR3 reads CASSQAGYGELFF. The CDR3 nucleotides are TGTGCCAGCAGCCAAGCGGGGTATGGGGAGCTGTTTTTT.

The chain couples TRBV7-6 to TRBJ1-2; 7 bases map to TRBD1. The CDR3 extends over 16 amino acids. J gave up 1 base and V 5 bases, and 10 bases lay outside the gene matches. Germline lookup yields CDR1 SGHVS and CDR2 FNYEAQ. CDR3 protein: CASSPGGTAINYGYTF. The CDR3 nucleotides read TGTGCCAGCAGCCCGGGCGGGACAGCCATTAACTATGGCTACACCTTC.

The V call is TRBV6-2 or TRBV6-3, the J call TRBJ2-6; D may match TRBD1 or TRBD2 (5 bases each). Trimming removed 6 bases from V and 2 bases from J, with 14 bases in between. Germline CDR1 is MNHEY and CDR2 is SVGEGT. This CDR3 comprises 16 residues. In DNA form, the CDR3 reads TGTGCCAGCAGACCTATCCGAGGGGCTGGGGCCAACGTCCTGACTTTC. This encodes CASRPIRGAGANVLTF.

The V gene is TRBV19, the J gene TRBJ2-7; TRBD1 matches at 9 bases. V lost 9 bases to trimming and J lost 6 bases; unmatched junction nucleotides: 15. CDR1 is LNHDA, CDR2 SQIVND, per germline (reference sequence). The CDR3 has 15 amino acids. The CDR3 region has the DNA TGTGCCAGGCCCGGAACACAGGGGGCCCAGGGCGAGCAGTACTTC. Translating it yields CARPGTQGAQGEQYF.

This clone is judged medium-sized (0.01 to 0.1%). The CDR3, as DNA: TGTGCCAGCAGCTCCGGGGGTAGCACAGATACGCAGTATTTT. Its translation is CASSSGGSTDTQYF. This chain uses TRBV7-9 with TRBJ2-3; perhaps TRBD2 as D (6 bases). The CDR3 is 14 amino acids. Trimming stripped 4 bases from V and 0 bases from J, with 8 bases between. Germline CDR1 reads SEHNR; CDR2 reads FQNEAQ (reference sequence).

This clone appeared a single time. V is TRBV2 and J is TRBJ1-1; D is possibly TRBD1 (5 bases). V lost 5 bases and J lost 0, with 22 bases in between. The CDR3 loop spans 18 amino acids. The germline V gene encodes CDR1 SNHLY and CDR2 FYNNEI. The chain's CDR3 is CASSRLPPEADMNTEAFF. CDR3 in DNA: TGTGCCAGCAGTAGACTCCCACCTGAGGCGGACATGAACACTGAAGCTTTCTTT.

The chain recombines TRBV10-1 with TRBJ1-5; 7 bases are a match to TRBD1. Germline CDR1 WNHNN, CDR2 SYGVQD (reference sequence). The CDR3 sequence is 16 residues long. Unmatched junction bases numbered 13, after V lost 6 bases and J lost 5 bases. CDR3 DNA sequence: TGCGCCAGCAGGGCAGGGGGATCGGAAACGGATCAGCCCCAGCATTTT. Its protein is CASRAGGSETDQPQHF.